This T cell receptor beta chain derives from a study of T cell responses to AZD1222 COVID-19 vaccine. Whole-study findings and limits: Regions 160-218 and 743-854 held dominance among vaccine-associated CD4 TCRs, which spanned spike. Just a handful of people given AZD1222 tested seropositive at baseline.

This clone is a singleton in its sample. What it binds is unknown. Sequenced by immunoSEQ multiplex PCR; TCRdb stores in-frame clones only, minus some. The profile shows about 140,000 clones, 80% to 95% of them singletons. Here the sequenced sample was peripheral blood, taken 28 days after the second AZD1222 dose. The TCR comes from an adult who received the AZD1222 COVID-19 vaccine.

The CDR3 is CASRFDTPRYNEQFF. The CDR3 region has the DNA TGTGCAAGTCGCTTTGACACACCGAGGTACAATGAGCAGTTCTTC. J is TRBJ2-1 and V is TRBV12-2. TRBV12-2 is a pseudogene. The CDR3 runs 15 residues.